Below, 2 T cell receptor beta chains from the same sample are listed, as sequenced in a study of response to subunit inactivated influenza vaccine. From the RT-PCR reads, TCRdb called clonotypes with MiXCR, one entry per CDR3 protein. The sample lists roughly 460,000 distinct CDR3 sequences, 9.5% to 12% occurring once. Specimen: PBMCs from blood, collected around seven weeks after vaccination. The source of these receptors is a man between 45 and 60 years old who received an inactivated influenza vaccine.

This sequence joins TRBV10-3 and TRBJ2-3; perhaps TRBD1 as D (5 bases). The germline V and J ends were trimmed by 9 bases and 0 bases, with 13 bases remaining between them. The CDR3 has 14 amino acids. Per germline, CDR1 ENHRY and CDR2 SYGVKD. The CDR3 DNA follows: TGTGCCATTACGGACACCGCTAGCACAGATACGCAGTATTTT. Translation gives CAITDTASTDTQYF.

This clonotype came up many times. The genes are TRBV27 and TRBJ1-1; D gene ambiguous. The germline V gene encodes CDR1 MNHEY and CDR2 SMNVEV (reference sequence). The V gene lost 2 bases and the J gene lost 4 bases, with 11 bases spanning the gap. This CDR3 region has 14 residues. Here the CDR3 reads CASSLGWGVTEAFF. The CDR3 DNA is TGTGCCAGCAGTTTAGGGTGGGGAGTCACTGAAGCTTTCTTT.